This T cell receptor beta chain was profiled in a study of blood T cell repertoires in COVID-19. Overall study context: T cells, B-cell-depleted T cells, or PBMCs supplied cDNA or gDNA.

V trimming: 0 bases; J trimming: 8 bases; junction bases outside the gene matches: 3. There are 14 residues in the CDR3. Germline lookup yields CDR1 SEHNR and CDR2 FQNEAQ (reference sequence). Methods used by the authors: Reference gene primer amplification yielded estimated nucleated cell counts. Assay used: immunoSEQ multiplex PCR; TCRdb lists only in-frame clones, some missing. The D gene and trimming were derived from the DNA, and the V and J assignments and clone size from that table. The sample carries approximately 240,000 clones, about 85% recorded once. This sequence joins TRBV7-9 and TRBJ2-1; 8 bases line up with TRBD2. This receptor was taken from a woman aged 18 to 35 who had recovered from COVID-19. The sample consisted of peripheral blood. The CDR3 sequence is CASSLASGVDEQFF. CDR3 coding DNA: TGTGCCAGCAGCTTAGCTAGCGGGGTAGATGAGCAGTTCTTC. The full variable domain, its missing parts supplied by reference TRBV7-9 and TRBJ2-1, is DTGVSQNPRHKITKRGQNVTFRCDPISEHNRLYWYRQTLGQGPEFLTYFQNEAQLEKSRLLSDRFSAERPKGSFSTLEIQRTEQGDSAMYLCASSLASGVDEQFFGPGTRLTVL.